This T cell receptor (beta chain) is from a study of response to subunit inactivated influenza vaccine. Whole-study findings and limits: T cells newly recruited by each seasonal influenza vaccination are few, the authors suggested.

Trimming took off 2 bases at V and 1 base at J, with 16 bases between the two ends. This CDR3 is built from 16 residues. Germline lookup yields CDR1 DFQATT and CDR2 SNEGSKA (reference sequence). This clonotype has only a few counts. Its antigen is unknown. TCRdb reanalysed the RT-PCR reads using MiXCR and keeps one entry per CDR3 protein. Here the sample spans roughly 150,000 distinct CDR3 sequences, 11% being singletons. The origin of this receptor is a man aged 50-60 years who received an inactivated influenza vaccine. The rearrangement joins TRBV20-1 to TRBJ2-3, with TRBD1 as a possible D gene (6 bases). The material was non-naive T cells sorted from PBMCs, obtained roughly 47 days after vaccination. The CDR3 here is CSARSHRGSRTDTQYF. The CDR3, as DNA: TGCAGTGCTAGATCGCATAGGGGGAGCCGCACAGATACGCAGTATTTT.